Described below is a single T cell receptor beta chain sequence and its context. The sample comes from a study of blood T cell repertoires in COVID-19. The wider study: Spain, Italy and the United States supplied samples that represented acute and convalescent COVID-19. The analysed material was cDNA or gDNA that came from T cells, B-cell-depleted T cells, or PBMCs.

Profiling relied on immunoSEQ multiplex PCR, and the TCRdb table lists in-frame clones only, not all of them. Here the sample spans some 400,000 clones, approximately 89% being singletons. The CDR3 covers 14 residues. V was shortened by 5 bases and J by 4 bases, with 12 bases between the two germline ends. CDR1 and CDR2 (germline): SEHNR, FQNEAQ (reference sequence). This clonotype was sampled from a young man who had recovered from COVID-19. The specimen was PBMCs or T cells enriched from blood (not recorded which). The chain joins TRBV7-9 to TRBJ1-3; maybe TRBD1 (6 bases). For the CDR3, the DNA is TGTGCCAGCAGCCGACGGGACATAGGAAACACCATATATTTT. As protein: CASSRRDIGNTIYF.